The sequence of this TCR beta chain was determined in a study of human T cells and chemical hapten exposure. Study in general: Diphenylcyclopropenone was applied weekly to patients' scalps across the roughly 25-week study.

This sample's time point: pre-sensitization, week 0. The treatment here: therapeutic diphenylcyclopropenone sensitization with weekly scalp DPC. Prior to each patch test being applied, blood was drawn. The CDR3 is made up of 13 amino acids. Trimming removed 5 bases at V and 8 bases at J, with 10 bases between. Each CDR3 protein is one row after TCRdb ran MiXCR on the RACE reads. Among around 250,000 distinct CDR3 sequences listed, about 8.1% were seen once. The chain couples TRBV12-3 or TRBV12-4 to TRBJ1-6; no definite D call. This clonotype was sampled from a woman in her forties with alopecia areata. Some clones in this sample may be carry-over from other donors' samples. Source: whole blood, taken in connection with sensitization to the hapten diphenylcyclopropenone (DPC). The CDR3 region is CASSDRHDSPLHF. Written as DNA, the CDR3 is TGTGCCAGCAGTGATAGACACGATTCACCCCTCCACTTT.